This TCR beta chain stems from a study of low-dose radiotherapy and immunotherapy resistance in tumors. V was shortened by 1 base and J by 0 bases, with 13 bases between the two germline ends. The germline CDR1 and CDR2 sequences are LNHNV and YYDKDF (reference sequence). The CDR3 has 18 residues. TRAV- and TRBV-specific primers, spanning alpha and beta chains, primed first-strand cDNA. With a V-primer adapter and a constant-region primer, TCRs were amplified for approximately 20 PCR cycles. TCRdb reanalysed the reads using MiXCR and keeps one entry per CDR3 protein. The sample holds around 79,000 distinct CDR3 sequences, over 15% seen once. Time point: before trial treatment. Administered to the donors were nivolumab, ipilimumab, aspirin, low-dose cyclophosphamide and low-dose radiotherapy. The table lists this clonotype with many counts.

This chain links TRBV15 with TRBJ2-6; a possible D gene is TRBD2 (5 bases). Sequenced here: PBMCs, sampled before treatment. This TCR was sampled from a male donor with prostate cancer. The CDR3 DNA reads TGTGCCACCAGCAGAGCCCAGCGGTATAGCTCTGGGGCCAACGTCCTGACTTTC. It translates to CATSRAQRYSSGANVLTF.